The 2 T cell receptor beta chains presented below share a single source sample, sequenced in a study of siplizumab effects on memory and regulatory T cells. Data came from immunoSEQ multiplex PCR; TCRdb stores just in-frame clones and leaves some out. The table has roughly 100,000 clones, 80% to 95% seen once. The sample taken for sequencing was CD4+ T cells sorted from blood. The receptor source for this set is a human donor in good health.

The CDR3 DNA follows: TGTGCCAGCAGTTCGGACAATCAGCCCCAGCATTTT. It specifies CASSSDNQPQHF. This chain uses TRBV28 with TRBJ1-5, with D unresolved. V lost 4 bases and J 3 bases, leaving 4 bases between the germline ends. The CDR3 is 12 residues long. Germline-derived CDR1 and CDR2 are MDHEN and SYDVKM.

The chain is built from TRBV7-9 and TRBJ2-5; tentative D call: TRBD1 (5 bases). This CDR3 region has 14 residues. V was clipped by 7 bases and J by 4 bases, with 16 bases between them. Germline V gene data show CDR1 as SEHNR and CDR2 as FQNEAQ (reference sequence). CDR3 amino acids: CASTPRPQGETQYF. The DNA of the CDR3 is TGTGCCAGCACCCCAAGGCCGCAGGGAGAGACCCAGTACTTC.